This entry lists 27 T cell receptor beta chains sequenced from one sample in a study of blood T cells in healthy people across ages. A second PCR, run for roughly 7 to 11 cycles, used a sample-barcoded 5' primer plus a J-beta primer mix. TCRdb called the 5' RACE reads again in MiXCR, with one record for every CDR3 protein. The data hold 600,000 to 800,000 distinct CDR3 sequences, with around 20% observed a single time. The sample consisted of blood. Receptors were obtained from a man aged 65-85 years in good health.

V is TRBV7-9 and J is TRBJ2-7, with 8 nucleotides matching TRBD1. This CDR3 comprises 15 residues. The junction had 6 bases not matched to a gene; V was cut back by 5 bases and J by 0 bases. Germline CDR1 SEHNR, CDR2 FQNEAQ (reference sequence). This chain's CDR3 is CASSVWTGSSYEQYF. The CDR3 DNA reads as TGTGCCAGCAGCGTATGGACAGGGAGCTCCTACGAGCAGTACTTC.

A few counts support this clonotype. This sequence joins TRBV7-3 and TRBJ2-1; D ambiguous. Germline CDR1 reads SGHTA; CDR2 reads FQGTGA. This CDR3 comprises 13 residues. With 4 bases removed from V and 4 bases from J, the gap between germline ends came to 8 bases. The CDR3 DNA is TGTGCCAGCAGCTCGTCCCAATACAATGAGCAGTTCTTC. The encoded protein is CASSSSQYNEQFF.

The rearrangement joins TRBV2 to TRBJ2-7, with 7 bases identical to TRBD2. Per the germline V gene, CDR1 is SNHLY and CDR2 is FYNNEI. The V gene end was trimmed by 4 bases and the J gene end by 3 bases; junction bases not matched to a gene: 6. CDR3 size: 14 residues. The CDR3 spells CASSVAGPHYEQYF. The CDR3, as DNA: TGTGCCAGCAGTGTAGCGGGCCCCCACTACGAGCAGTACTTC.

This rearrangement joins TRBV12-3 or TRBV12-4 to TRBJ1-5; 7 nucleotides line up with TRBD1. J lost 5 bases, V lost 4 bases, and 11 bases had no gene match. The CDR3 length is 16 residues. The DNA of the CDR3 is TGTGCCAGCAGTTCCCCGGGACAGAGGGGGTATCAGCCCCAGCATTTT. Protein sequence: CASSSPGQRGYQPQHF.

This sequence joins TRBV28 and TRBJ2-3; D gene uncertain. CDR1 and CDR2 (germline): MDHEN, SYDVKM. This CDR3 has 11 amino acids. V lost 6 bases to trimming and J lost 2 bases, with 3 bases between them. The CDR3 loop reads CASRDTDTQYF. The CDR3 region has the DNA TGTGCCAGCAGAGACACAGATACGCAGTATTTT.

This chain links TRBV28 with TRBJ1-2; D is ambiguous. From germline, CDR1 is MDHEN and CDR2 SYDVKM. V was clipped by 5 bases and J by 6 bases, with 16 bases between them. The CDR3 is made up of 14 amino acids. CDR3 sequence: CASSTSRHPHGYTF. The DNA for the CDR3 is TGTGCCAGCAGTACATCCAGGCACCCCCATGGCTACACCTTC.

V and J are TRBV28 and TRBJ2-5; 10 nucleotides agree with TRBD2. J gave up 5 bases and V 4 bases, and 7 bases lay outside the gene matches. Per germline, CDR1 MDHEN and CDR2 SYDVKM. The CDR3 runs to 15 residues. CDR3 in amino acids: CASSSSQAGGETQYF. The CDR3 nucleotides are TGTGCCAGCAGTTCCTCCCAAGCGGGGGGGGAGACCCAGTACTTC.

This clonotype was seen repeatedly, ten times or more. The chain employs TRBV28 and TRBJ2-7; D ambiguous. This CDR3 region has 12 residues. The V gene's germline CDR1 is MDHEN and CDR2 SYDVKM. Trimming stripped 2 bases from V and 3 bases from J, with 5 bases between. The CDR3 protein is CASSLNSYEQYF. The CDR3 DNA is TGTGCCAGCAGTTTAAACAGCTACGAGCAGTACTTC.

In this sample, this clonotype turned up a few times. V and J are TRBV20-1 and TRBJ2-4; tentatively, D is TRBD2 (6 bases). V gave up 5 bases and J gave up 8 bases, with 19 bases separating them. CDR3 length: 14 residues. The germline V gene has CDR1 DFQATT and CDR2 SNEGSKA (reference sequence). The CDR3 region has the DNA TGCAGTGCTGGAGGGGACCCTAAGATTGACATTCAGTACTTC. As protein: CSAGGDPKIDIQYF.

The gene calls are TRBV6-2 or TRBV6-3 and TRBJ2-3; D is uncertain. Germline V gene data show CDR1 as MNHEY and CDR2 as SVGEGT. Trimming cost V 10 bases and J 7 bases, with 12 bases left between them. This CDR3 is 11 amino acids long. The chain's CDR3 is CAIVFINTQYF. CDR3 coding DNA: TGTGCCATCGTCTTTATTAATACGCAGTATTTT.

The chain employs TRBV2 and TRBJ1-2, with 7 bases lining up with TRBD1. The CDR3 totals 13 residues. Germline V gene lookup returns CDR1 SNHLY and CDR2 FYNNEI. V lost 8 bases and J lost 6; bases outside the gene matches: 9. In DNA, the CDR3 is TGTGCCAGCGGGAACGACAGGGCTGATGGCTACACCTTC. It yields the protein CASGNDRADGYTF.

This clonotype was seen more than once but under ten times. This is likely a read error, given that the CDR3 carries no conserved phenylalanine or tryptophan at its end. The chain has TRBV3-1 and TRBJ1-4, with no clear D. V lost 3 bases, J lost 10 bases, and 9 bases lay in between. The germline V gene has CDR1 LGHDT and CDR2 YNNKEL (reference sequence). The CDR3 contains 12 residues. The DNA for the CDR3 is TGTGCCAGCAGCCAGGATGAGGGAAAACTGTTTTCT. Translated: CASSQDEGKLFS.

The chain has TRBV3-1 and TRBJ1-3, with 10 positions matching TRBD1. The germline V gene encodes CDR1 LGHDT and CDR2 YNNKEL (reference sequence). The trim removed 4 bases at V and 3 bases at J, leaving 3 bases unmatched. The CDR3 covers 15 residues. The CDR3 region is CASSPGDRGGNTIYF. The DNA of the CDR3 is TGTGCCAGCAGCCCGGGGGACAGGGGTGGAAACACCATATATTTT.

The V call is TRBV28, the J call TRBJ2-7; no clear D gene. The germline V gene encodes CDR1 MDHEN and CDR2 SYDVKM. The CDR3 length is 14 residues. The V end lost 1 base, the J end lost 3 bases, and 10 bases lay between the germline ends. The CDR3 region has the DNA TGTGCCAGCAGTTTATCCCCTTCCGTCTACGAGCAGTACTTC. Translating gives CASSLSPSVYEQYF.

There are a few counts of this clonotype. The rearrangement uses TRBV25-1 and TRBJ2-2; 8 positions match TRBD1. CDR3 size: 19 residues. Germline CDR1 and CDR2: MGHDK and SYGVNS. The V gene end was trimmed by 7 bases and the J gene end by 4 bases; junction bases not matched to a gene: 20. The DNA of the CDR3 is TGTGCCAGCATTGGCCAAATCGGGCAGGGGGCACGGGGCACCGGGGAGCTGTTTTTT. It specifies CASIGQIGQGARGTGELFF.

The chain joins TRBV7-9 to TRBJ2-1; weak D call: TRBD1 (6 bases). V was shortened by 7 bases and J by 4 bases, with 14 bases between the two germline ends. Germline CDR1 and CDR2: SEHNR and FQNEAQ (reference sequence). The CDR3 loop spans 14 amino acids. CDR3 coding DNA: TGTGCCAGCAACCTAGGACAGCAATACAATGAGCAGTTCTTC. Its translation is CASNLGQQYNEQFF.

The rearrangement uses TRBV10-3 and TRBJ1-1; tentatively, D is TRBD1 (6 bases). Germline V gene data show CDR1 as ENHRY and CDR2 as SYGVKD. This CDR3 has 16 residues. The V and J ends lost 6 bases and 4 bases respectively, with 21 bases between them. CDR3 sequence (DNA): TGTGCCATCAGAGACATTAGGGGGGACCGTGGCACTGAAGCTTTCTTT. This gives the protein CAIRDIRGDRGTEAFF.

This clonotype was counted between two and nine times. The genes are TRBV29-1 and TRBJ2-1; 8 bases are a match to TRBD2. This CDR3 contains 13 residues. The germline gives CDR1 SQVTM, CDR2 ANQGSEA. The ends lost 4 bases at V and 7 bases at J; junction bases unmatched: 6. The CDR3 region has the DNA TGCAGCGTTGGGCCCCGCGGGGGGAATGAGCAGTTCTTC. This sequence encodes CSVGPRGGNEQFF.

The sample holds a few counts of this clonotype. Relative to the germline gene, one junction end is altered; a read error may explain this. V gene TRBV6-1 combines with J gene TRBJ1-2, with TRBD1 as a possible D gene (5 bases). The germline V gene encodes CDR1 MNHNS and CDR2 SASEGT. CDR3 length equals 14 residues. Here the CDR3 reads CASSEAVRVYGYTF. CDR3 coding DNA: TGTGCCAGCAGCGAAGCGGTCAGGGTGTATGGCTACACCTTC.

CDR3 DNA: TGCGCCGGCACAGGGGGTCTGAACACTGAAGCTTTCTTT. It codes for CAGTGGLNTEAFF. The V gene is TRBV10-2, the J gene TRBJ1-1; TRBD1 aligns across 8 bases. CDR3 length equals 13 residues. V was pared by 11 bases and J by 0 bases, with 5 bases of the junction left unmatched. CDR1 WSHSY and CDR2 SAAADI come from the germline V gene.

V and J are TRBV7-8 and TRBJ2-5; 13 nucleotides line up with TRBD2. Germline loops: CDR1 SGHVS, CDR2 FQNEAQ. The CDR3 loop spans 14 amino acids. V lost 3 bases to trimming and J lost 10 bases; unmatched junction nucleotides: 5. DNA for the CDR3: TGTGCCAGCAGCTTCCCGGGACTAGCGGGAAGCCAGTACTTC. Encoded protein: CASSFPGLAGSQYF.

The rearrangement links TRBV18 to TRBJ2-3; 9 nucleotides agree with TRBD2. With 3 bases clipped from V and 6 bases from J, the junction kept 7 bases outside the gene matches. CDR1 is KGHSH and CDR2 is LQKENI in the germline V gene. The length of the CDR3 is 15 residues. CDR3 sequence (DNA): TGTGCCAGCTCACCGGACGGAGGGACTAGCGATACGCAGTATTTT. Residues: CASSPDGGTSDTQYF.

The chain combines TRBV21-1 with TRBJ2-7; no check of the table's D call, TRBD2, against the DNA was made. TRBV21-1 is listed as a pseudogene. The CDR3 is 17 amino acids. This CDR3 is CASSKVARTSGDYEQYF. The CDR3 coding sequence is TGTGCCAGCAGCAAAGTAGCGCGGACTAGCGGGGATTACGAGCAGTACTTC.

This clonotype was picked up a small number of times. The CDR3 region has the DNA TGTGCCAGTTCCGGGACTAGCGTCTCCGAGCAGTACTTC. Protein sequence: CASSGTSVSEQYF. The chain carries TRBV6-6 and TRBJ2-7; 10 positions agree with TRBD2. The CDR3 spans 13 residues. The germline V gene encodes CDR1 MNHNY and CDR2 SVGAGI (reference sequence). V trimming: 9 bases; J trimming: 6 bases; junction bases outside the gene matches: 8.

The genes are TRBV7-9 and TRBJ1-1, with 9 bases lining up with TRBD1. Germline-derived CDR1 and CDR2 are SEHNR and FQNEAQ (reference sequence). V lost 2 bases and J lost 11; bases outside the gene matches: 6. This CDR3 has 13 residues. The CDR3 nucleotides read TGTGCCAGCAGCTTATTTGGGACAGGGTTGGCTTTCTTT. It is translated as CASSLFGTGLAFF.

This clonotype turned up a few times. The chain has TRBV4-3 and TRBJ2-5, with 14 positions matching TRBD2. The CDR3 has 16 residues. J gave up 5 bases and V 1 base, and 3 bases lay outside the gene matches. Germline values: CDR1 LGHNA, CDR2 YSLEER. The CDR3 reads CASSQGGLAGVETQYF. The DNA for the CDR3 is TGCGCCAGCAGCCAAGGGGGACTAGCGGGAGTGGAGACCCAGTACTTC.

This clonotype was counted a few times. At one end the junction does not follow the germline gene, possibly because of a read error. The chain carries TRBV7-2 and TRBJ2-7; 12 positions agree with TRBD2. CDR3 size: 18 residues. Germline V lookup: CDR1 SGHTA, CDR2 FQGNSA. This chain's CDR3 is CAGSHGLAGTVLSYKQYF. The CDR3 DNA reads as TGTGCCGGCAGCCATGGACTAGCGGGGACTGTACTTTCCTACAAGCAGTACTTC.